Included here is one T cell receptor (beta chain) sequence, with context. The data originate from a study of T cells in women clearing cervical HPV infection. Data came from immunoSEQ multiplex PCR; TCRdb stores just in-frame clones and leaves some out. The record lists around 8,800 clones, of which the ten most abundant hold around 8.2%. The clonotype originates from a woman aged 18-69 years with a cervical HPV16 infection that either progressed to CIN3+ or cleared (not recorded which). The sample was blood buffy coat.

The part of the CDR3 DNA that was read is TGTGCCAGCAGCTTAAGGGGTTTGGGGTACGAG. Translated: CASSLRGLGYE. The entire CDR3 sequence reads CASSLRGLGYEQYF. This chain joins TRBV7-2 and TRBJ2-7, with D perhaps TRBD1 (5 bases). The read comes to an end 3 residues before the CDR3 does, leaving the germline J gene to fill in the end. This CDR3 contains 14 residues. Germline V gene data show CDR1 as SGHTA and CDR2 as FQGNSA. Trimming removed 2 bases from V and 4 bases from J, with 12 bases in between.